This T cell receptor (beta chain) derives from a study of blood T cell repertoires in COVID-19 (dated by TCRdb to 2018 to 2021). About the study as a whole: Collaborator samples came from the United States, Italy and Spain and covered acute and convalescent phases of COVID-19. The material from the prospective study consisted of cDNA or gDNA derived from T cells, B-cell-depleted T cells, or PBMCs. Subjects who had been exposed to COVID-19, were actively infected with it, or had recovered from it provided the deeply sampled blood TCRbeta repertoires that made up the dataset. A freely available public database, intended as a resource for researchers studying the immune response to SARS-CoV-2, is where the repertoires were released. Samples were obtained from the ongoing ImmuneRACE study (first 160 participants) and from 1,200 or so subjects provided by 6 global collaborators. The sample metadata nearly always contained a de-identified subject ID, COVID-19 status, age in years and sex. Where available, HLA class I and class II types were taken from metadata supplied by the sample provider and were not determined by assay-based typing.

The immunoSEQ Assay, a bias-controlled multiplex PCR, was used to amplify TCRbeta CDR3 regions from genomic DNA. The source study handled its data this way. Nucleated cell counts per sample were estimated from amplification of reference gene primers within the assay. To quantify the absolute abundance of each unique TCRbeta CDR3 rearrangement, sequence reads were collapsed and filtered. Productive Simpson clonality was computed per sample as the square root of Simpson's diversity index over productive rearrangements. TCRdb re-hosts the immuneACCESS table, in-frame sequences only. Its copies lack some clones; in the studies checked, an unresolved V gene accounts for under half of them, and the cause for the rest is not known. The DNA gave D and trimming, while V, J and clone size come from that table. The sample yields 150,000 to 200,000 clones; approximately 86% were counted once. The ten largest clones add up to under 5% of the sample.

Study-wide conclusions, independent of this receptor: The quantity of clinical and demographic metadata differed by source and by participant and was supplied without curation.

A second Seattle source provided samples from volunteer blood donors who had recovered from COVID-19. Each collaborating institution followed its own protocols to collect whole blood in K2EDTA tubes. For TCRbeta analysis, collaborators shipped samples in one of three forms: frozen whole blood, isolated PBMCs, or DNA extracted from either of those sample types. Concerning this clone: Its antigen is not yet known. Base qualities are not recorded, but no much larger clone differs from it by a single base.

Sequences SGDLS (CDR1) and YYNGEE (CDR2) are obtained from the germline V gene. Germline trimming: 3 bases from V, 6 bases from J; junction bases outside gene matches: 8. The CDR3 runs 15 amino acids, cysteine and phenylalanine included. Only the CDR3 portion is preserved as DNA: 45 bases, with reading frame beginning at the first base. The V and J segments used are TRBV9 and TRBJ2-1, and 8 junction bases match TRBD1. Sequenced input: peripheral blood. This receptor was identified in a woman in her sixties or seventies who had recovered from COVID-19. Here the CDR3 is given as CASSDGQGRFNEQFF. The nucleotides read TGTGCCAGCAGCGACGGACAGGGTCGTTTCAATGAGCAGTTCTTC.